This TCR beta chain was sequenced in a study of identical twins. TCRdb called the 5' RACE reads again in MiXCR, with one record for every CDR3 protein. This sample yields roughly 700,000 distinct CDR3 sequences, of which 8.6% are seen a single time; 0.75% to 1% belongs to the top ten. This clonotype was observed a few times. Unmatched junction bases numbered 11, after V lost 0 bases and J lost 1 base. The CDR3 has 18 amino acids. Germline-derived CDR1 and CDR2 are DFQATT and SNEGSKA (reference sequence). These data were likewise used in another study, on yellow fever vaccine responses in identical twins.

The source of this sequence is a woman between 18 and 29 years old in good health. The chain uses TRBV20-1 and TRBJ2-1; 8 bases line up with TRBD2. Sequenced: PBMCs. DNA of the CDR3: TGCAGTGCTAGAGATGGCAGGGCCAGCGGGGGTTCCTACAATGAGCAGTTCTTC. Amino acids: CSARDGRASGGSYNEQFF.